Sequencing of this T cell receptor beta chain was carried out in a study of blood T cell repertoires in COVID-19. In the source study's methods: Amplifying reference gene primers gave estimates of nucleated cell counts. Data came from immunoSEQ multiplex PCR; TCRdb stores just in-frame clones and leaves some out. Clonal size and the V and J genes are those of that table, whereas D and trimming came from the DNA. The sample shows about 280,000 clones, about four fifths of them seen only once. Germline V gene data show CDR1 as SGDLS and CDR2 as YYNGEE. The CDR3 extends over 14 amino acids. V lost 3 bases and J lost 6, with 16 bases in between.

The specimen was peripheral blood. V and J are TRBV9 and TRBJ2-7; the D is unclear. The TCR originated in a woman between 45 and 60 years old who had recovered from COVID-19. The CDR3 spells CASSERFTGTEQYF. CDR3 in DNA: TGTGCCAGCAGCGAGCGCTTTACTGGTACCGAGCAGTACTTC. Full variable domain (rest looked up from reference TRBV9 and TRBJ2-7): DSGVTQTPKHLITATGQRVTLRCSPRSGDLSVYWYQQSLDQGLQFLIQYYNGEERAKGNILERFSAQQFPDLHSELNLSSLELGDSALYFCASSERFTGTEQYFGPGTRLTVT.